This TCR beta chain was documented in a study of shared clonotypes between healthy human individuals. Turning to this clone: Antigen: not known.

Execution of the assay was at deep level. Study processing details: Junction-only sequences without quality scores came from ImmunoSEQ, so filtering differed. Method: immunoSEQ multiplex PCR; TCRdb's copy keeps in-frame clones and lacks some. The V and J calls and clone size are taken from that table; D and trimming were inferred from the DNA. The sample yields 330,000 or so clones, under 80% seen once. CDR1 is SGHDT and CDR2 is YYEEEE in the germline V gene. Trimming cost V 0 bases and J 4 bases; bases outside gene matches: 3. The CDR3 runs to 16 residues. Notes on the study in general: Owing to a small donor count, the genetic and exposure-history diversity represented was limited.

Material: memory CD4+ T cells sorted from blood. Regarding subset: CD45RA-negative fraction. This TCR was sampled from a man between 25 and 39 years old in good health. The chain joins TRBV5-6 to TRBJ2-3; 12 bases fit TRBD2. CDR3: CASSLGLAGVADTQYF. The CDR3 DNA follows: TGTGCCAGCAGCTTGGGACTAGCGGGAGTAGCAGATACGCAGTATTTT.